Sequencing of this T cell receptor beta chain was carried out in a study of T cells after yellow fever vaccination. Study context: SMART-Seq v4 Ultra Low Input prepared libraries from low-cell fractions. Findings and limits, study-wide: Faster peaking, at day 5 versus 15, marked a secondary response that was weaker. Only a small proportion of the clonotypes turned up in both the CD4 and the CD8 compartments, likely arising from convergent recombination.

This CDR3 spans 19 amino acids. CDR1 and CDR2 from the germline V gene are LGHDT and YNNKEL (reference sequence). After removal of 0 bases from V and 4 bases from J, the junction contained 11 bases not matched to a gene. TCRdb reprocessed the 5' RACE reads with MiXCR, giving one entry per CDR3 protein. This table has 200,000 to 250,000 distinct CDR3 sequences, less than 9% appearing once. Comments on this clonotype: What it binds is not known.

The sequence derives from a man aged 30 to 39 who received the YFV17D yellow fever vaccine. The chain links TRBV3-1 to TRBJ2-2; 10 nucleotides align to TRBD2. Sequencing was performed on CD4+ T cells sorted from PBMCs, taken 15 days after the yellow fever booster vaccination. As DNA, the CDR3 is TGTGCCAGCAGCCAAGATCTACGAACTAGCGGGAAAGGCACCGGGGAGCTGTTTTTT. Protein: CASSQDLRTSGKGTGELFF.